Sequencing of this T cell receptor (beta chain) was carried out in a study of OX40 agonist ivuxolimab in advanced cancers. Turning to the study itself: Three patients responded partially, comprising one with hepatocellular carcinoma and two with cutaneous melanoma.

A note on this clone: The antigen is unknown.

The study, taken as a whole, reports: In the 0.1 to 3.0 mg/kg range, CD4+ and CD8+ blood T cells had expanded clonally by week 6. Expanded clones belonging to CD8+ T cells outnumbered, on average, those of CD4+.

The CDR3 is made up of 15 amino acids. CDR1 and CDR2 from the germline V gene are LNHDA and SQIVND (reference sequence). V dropped 5 bases and J dropped 1 base, with 11 bases sitting between them. Data came from immunoSEQ multiplex PCR; TCRdb stores just in-frame clones and leaves some out. The sample lists about 81,000 clones, around 80% occurring once. The TCR sequence derives from an adult with an advanced solid tumor such as melanoma, head and neck, liver or kidney cancer. The V gene is TRBV19, the J gene TRBJ2-2; maybe TRBD1 (6 bases). The specimen comprised CD4+ or CD8+ T cells sorted from blood, sampled in a trial of the OX40 agonist ivuxolimab. For the CDR3, the DNA is TGTGCCAGTAGTCCGGACAGTTTGAACACCGGGGAGCTGTTTTTT. Amino acid sequence: CASSPDSLNTGELFF.